One and the same sample provided the 16 T cell receptor beta chains below, sequenced in a study of blood T cells in healthy people across ages. Using a J-beta primer mix together with a sample-barcoded 5' primer, a second PCR was run for roughly 7 to 12 cycles. MiXCR was run by TCRdb on the 5' RACE reads, yielding one entry per CDR3 protein. The data hold hundreds of thousands of distinct CDR3 sequences, with 32% observed a single time. Sequenced sample: blood. Every receptor here comes from a woman over 75 in good health.

The chain recombines TRBV7-2 with TRBJ2-3; 7 nucleotides align to TRBD2. The V gene end was trimmed by 1 base and the J gene end by 1 base; junction bases not matched to a gene: 5. Per germline, CDR1 SGHTA and CDR2 FQGNSA. The CDR3 loop spans 16 amino acids. The CDR3 loop is CASSLVGGSRTDTQYF. In nucleotides, the CDR3 is TGTGCCAGCAGCTTAGTGGGCGGGAGTCGCACAGATACGCAGTATTTT.

The chain carries TRBV9 and TRBJ1-2, with TRBD1 matching over 9 bases. Trimming took 5 bases from V and 2 from J; bases not matched to a gene: 7. Germline loops: CDR1 SGDLS, CDR2 YYNGEE. The length of the CDR3 is 15 residues. The CDR3 bases are TGTGCCAGCAGTGAGACGGACAGGGGAAACTATGGCTACACCTTC. Translation: CASSETDRGNYGYTF.

In this sample, this clonotype turned up many times. This sequence joins TRBV7-3 and TRBJ2-1, with 7 bases aligning to TRBD2. Unmatched junction bases numbered 11, after V lost 3 bases and J lost 12 bases. CDR3 length: 14 amino acids. The germline CDR1 and CDR2 sequences are SGHTA and FQGTGA. CDR3 protein: CASSFTAIPGGQFF. The CDR3 DNA is TGTGCCAGCAGCTTCACTGCTATTCCGGGGGGGCAGTTCTTC.

This clonotype was counted at least ten times. The chain is built from TRBV20-1 and TRBJ2-3, with 14 nucleotides matching TRBD2. This CDR3 is built from 16 residues. J was trimmed by 2 bases and V by 5 bases; bases with no gene match: 6. Germline V CDR1 and CDR2: DFQATT, SNEGSKA (reference sequence). CDR3 protein: CSAPSGLAGDTDTQYF. The CDR3 DNA sequence: TGCAGTGCTCCTTCGGGACTAGCGGGGGACACAGATACGCAGTATTTT.

Only a few counts were recorded for this clonotype. The rearrangement uses TRBV4-1 and TRBJ2-1; D possibly corresponds to TRBD2 (5 bases). The ends were cut back, 0 bases at V and 0 bases at J, with 15 bases in the middle. CDR1 and CDR2 (germline): MGHRA, YSYEKL. CDR3 length equals 18 residues. Here the CDR3 reads CASSQDLERLSSYNEQFF. The DNA of the CDR3 is TGCGCCAGCAGCCAAGATCTGGAGCGGCTCAGCTCCTACAATGAGCAGTTCTTC.

This clonotype has just a few counts. The rearrangement uses TRBV7-6 and TRBJ2-5; 9 positions match TRBD2. The CDR3 is 16 residues long. Trimming took 1 base from V and 7 from J; bases not matched to a gene: 10. The germline CDR1 and CDR2 sequences are SGHVS and FNYEAQ. Here the CDR3 reads CASSLVVSGGVGTQYF. The DNA of the CDR3 is TGTGCCAGCAGCTTAGTCGTTAGCGGGGGTGTAGGGACCCAGTACTTC.

About this clonotype: A much larger clone lies a single base off, so this may be a read error. The chain carries TRBV7-9 and TRBJ2-5; no definite D call. This CDR3 region has 13 residues. V lost 3 bases to trimming and J lost 11 bases, with 16 bases between them. The germline V gene has CDR1 SEHNR and CDR2 FQNEAQ (reference sequence). The CDR3 bases are TGTGCCAGCAGCTTGAAAGGCCGAGGCAAGCAGTACTTC. Translated: CASSLKGRGKQYF.

This clonotype showed up many times. This chain links TRBV14 with TRBJ2-1, with 12 bases that match TRBD2. The CDR3 runs 16 residues. Germline V gene data show CDR1 as SGHDN and CDR2 as FVKESK. V lost 4 bases to trimming and J lost 7 bases; unmatched junction nucleotides: 8. This chain's CDR3 is CASSPVLAGGRNEQFF. In DNA form, the CDR3 reads TGTGCCAGCAGCCCCGTACTAGCGGGGGGAAGGAATGAGCAGTTCTTC.

In this sample, this clonotype turned up a few times. V and J are TRBV5-6 and TRBJ1-5, with D perhaps matching TRBD1 (5 bases). With 4 bases removed from V and 2 bases from J, the gap between germline ends came to 13 bases. CDR1 and CDR2 (germline): SGHDT, YYEEEE. The CDR3 is 15 residues long. The CDR3 sequence is CASSLGGWGNQPQHF. CDR3 DNA: TGTGCCAGCAGCCTCGGGGGATGGGGCAATCAGCCCCAGCATTTT.

Ten or more counts support this clonotype. The V gene is TRBV5-1, the J gene TRBJ2-1; 8 nucleotides agree with TRBD2. Germline V lookup: CDR1 SGHRS, CDR2 YFSETQ. The CDR3 extends over 14 amino acids. The V gene end was trimmed by 6 bases and the J gene end by 8 bases; junction bases not matched to a gene: 10. The CDR3 DNA reads as TGCGCCAGCACCCAACCGGGGGGGATGGATGAGCAGTTCTTC. Protein sequence: CASTQPGGMDEQFF. Looking up the rest from reference TRBV5-1 and TRBJ2-1 gives the full variable domain: KAGVTQTPRYLIKTRGQQVTLSCSPISGHRSVSWYQQTPGQGLQFLFEYFSETQRNKGNFPGRFSGRQFSNSRSEMNVSTLELGDSALYLCASTQPGGMDEQFFGPGTRLTVL.

This clonotype was picked up many times. This could be a read error, since a much larger clone is one nucleotide away. The chain recombines TRBV5-1 with TRBJ2-4; 9 bases fit TRBD1. Germline lookup yields CDR1 SGHRS and CDR2 YFSETQ. V lost 4 bases and J lost 9; bases outside the gene matches: 8. This CDR3 has 14 amino acids. The CDR3 region is CASSLGQGRGIQYF. For the CDR3, the DNA is TGCGCCAGCAGCCTGGGACAGGGAAGAGGCATTCAGTACTTC.

This clonotype was seen at least ten times. The chain is built from TRBV6-1 and TRBJ1-1; no clear D gene. The ends were cut back, 5 bases at V and 0 bases at J, with 4 bases in the middle. Germline values: CDR1 MNHNS, CDR2 SASEGT. The CDR3 loop spans 12 amino acids. The CDR3 sequence: CASSILNTEAFF. CDR3 coding DNA: TGTGCCAGCAGTATATTGAACACTGAAGCTTTCTTT.

This clonotype showed up just once. The chain recombines TRBV20-1 with TRBJ2-1, with 7 positions matching TRBD2. Germline CDR1 and CDR2: DFQATT and SNEGSKA (reference sequence). The CDR3 has 16 residues. J was trimmed by 6 bases and V by 2 bases; bases with no gene match: 13. DNA for the CDR3: TGCAGTGCTAGACCTTCTGCGGCGGGAGCAAGCAATGAGCAGTTCTTC. It translates to CSARPSAAGASNEQFF.

This clonotype turned up a few times. This chain links TRBV6-1 with TRBJ1-5, with D possibly TRBD1 on 5 matching bases. The CDR3 covers 15 residues. In germline, CDR1 is MNHNS, CDR2 SASEGT. V lost 4 bases to trimming and J lost 2 bases, with 12 bases between them. The CDR3 DNA reads TGTGCCAGCAGTGGAGGGGTTGGCGGCAATCAGCCCCAGCATTTT. Protein product: CASSGGVGGNQPQHF.

The chain joins TRBV20-1 to TRBJ2-1; unclear D gene. The CDR3 has 11 amino acids. V was pared by 0 bases and J by 10 bases, with 7 bases between. CDR1 is DFQATT and CDR2 is SNEGSKA in the germline V gene (reference sequence). The CDR3 coding sequence is TGCAGTGCTAGAGATAGACGGGAGCAGTTCTTC. It yields the protein CSARDRREQFF.

This clonotype appeared many times. The rearrangement uses TRBV18 and TRBJ2-7; D is uncertain. The germline CDR1 and CDR2 sequences are KGHSH and LQKENI. CDR3 length equals 14 residues. Trimming took 1 base from V and 6 from J, leaving 13 bases between them. As DNA, the CDR3 is TGTGCCAGCTCACCACGTGAAACCACCGGCGAGCAGTACTTC. It specifies CASSPRETTGEQYF.